The rows below give T cell receptor beta chains drawn from one sample of a study of cytomegalovirus exposure and HLA in healthy donors. The assay was immunoSEQ multiplex PCR, and TCRdb's table has in-frame clones only and misses some. The table includes roughly 56,000 clones, roughly 90% detected once. The sequencing input was PBMCs. These receptors were obtained from a woman aged 25 to 39 in good health and CMV-seronegative. Both conserved end residues are part of each CDR3. D genes are given only for firm matches. Clone size is shown for a subset of rows, as once, few, many or a class of expanded clone.

.	TRBD2	TRBV19	TRBJ2-1	TGTGCGAGTAATTGGCGGGAGGGCCTCAATGAGCAGTTCTTC	CASNWREGLNEQFF
.	TRBD1	TRBV5-1	TRBJ1-1	TGCGCCAGCAGCCCGGGACAGGGGTTAGGCGACACTGAAGCTTTCTTT	CASSPGQGLGDTEAFF
.	.	TRBV2	TRBJ2-5	TGTGCCAGCGGTTCCGACAGGATTAGGGAGACCCAGTACTTC	CASGSDRIRETQYF
.	.	TRBV7-2	TRBJ2-7	TGTGCCAGCAGCCCGCAGAACGAGCAGTACTTC	CASSPQNEQYF
.	TRBD2	TRBV28	TRBJ2-3	TGTGCCAGCAGTTCCCCGCGGGAGGGGGGAATGAGCACAGATACGCAGTATTTT	CASSSPREGGMSTDTQYF
.	.	TRBV19	TRBJ2-5	TGTGCCAGTAGTATGTATCTAGCGAACCCCCAAGAGACCCAGTACTTC	CASSMYLANPQETQYF
.	TRBD1	TRBV28	TRBJ1-5	TGTGCCACCTATCCGACAGGGAAAATGGAGCCCCAGCATTTT	CATYPTGKMEPQHF
.	.	TRBV30	TRBJ1-5	TGTGCCTGGAGTGGCCCGGGGGGGGCTCGACAGCCCCAGCATTTT	CAWSGPGGARQPQHF
.	TRBD2	TRBV28	TRBJ2-1	TGTGCCAGCAGTAAAACTAGCGGGGGGGGATACAATGAGCAGTTCTTC	CASSKTSGGGYNEQFF
.	TRBD2	TRBV12-5	TRBJ2-1	TGTGCTAGTGGTTTGACGGGAGGCCATGAGCAGTTCTTC	CASGLTGGHEQFF
few	.	TRBV28	TRBJ1-2	TGTGCCAGCAGTCAACAACCCTATGGCTACACCTTC	CASSQQPYGYTF
.	TRBD1	TRBV19	TRBJ1-2	TGTGCCAGTAGTACTGCCGGGACAGGGGACGTCTTC	CASSTAGTGDVF
.	TRBD2	TRBV10-3	TRBJ2-1	TGTGCCATCAGTGGCGAAAGCGGGAGGGCCAGGAATGAGCAGTTCTTC	CAISGESGRARNEQFF
once	.	TRBV9	TRBJ2-3	TGTGCCAGCAGCGCTAGGTTGGATACGCAGTATTTT	CASSARLDTQYF
.	.	TRBV30	TRBJ2-7	TGTGCCTGGAGTGACAGGGCCCGCTCCTACGAGCAGTACTTC	CAWSDRARSYEQYF
few	.	TRBV19	TRBJ1-2	TGTGCCAGTAGTACAGACCGCTATGGCTACACCTTC	CASSTDRYGYTF
.	TRBD2	TRBV9	TRBJ2-2	TGTGCCAGCAGCATCGGGGCTAGCGGGAGTTTCACCGGGGAGCTGTTTTTT	CASSIGASGSFTGELFF
.	TRBD2	TRBV30	TRBJ2-4	TGTGCCTGGAGTGTACTAGCTAGCGGGGAACAGTACTTC	CAWSVLASGEQYF
.	TRBD1	TRBV6-1	TRBJ1-2	TGTGCCAGCACTGTTCACGGGACAGTTTATGGCTACACCTTC	CASTVHGTVYGYTF
.	.	TRBV4-2	TRBJ2-7	TGTGCCAGCAGTCTCGGGTCCATCTACGAGCAGTACTTC	CASSLGSIYEQYF
once	.	TRBV11-2	TRBJ1-3	TGTGCCAGCAGCTTAGTACCAGCTAGCTTAAGAAACACCATATATTTT	CASSLVPASLRNTIYF
.	.	TRBV5-6	TRBJ2-3	TGTGCCAGCAGCTCGACTCGGGGGGATACGCAGTATTTT	CASSSTRGDTQYF
.	TRBD2	TRBV19	TRBJ2-2	TGTGCCAGTAATCCGGGGACTAGCTGGAGCACCGGGGAGCTGTTTTTT	CASNPGTSWSTGELFF
.	.	TRBV30	TRBJ1-5	TGTGCCTGGGGGGGCAGACTAAATCAGCCCCAGCATTTT	CAWGGRLNQPQHF
.	TRBD2	TRBV18	TRBJ2-2	TGTGCCAGCTCACCAGAGAAGACTAGCGGGTTCTCCGGGGAGCTGTTTTTT	CASSPEKTSGFSGELFF
.	TRBD1	TRBV19	TRBJ1-5	TGTGCCAGTAGGGACAGGGGTAATCAGCCCCAGCATTTT	CASRDRGNQPQHF
.	TRBD2	TRBV2	TRBJ2-7	TGTGCCAGCAGCGCCATAAGACTAGCGGGAGAGTACTTC	CASSAIRLAGEYF
.	.	TRBV6-1	TRBJ2-7	TGTGCCTGCAGTAGCGCCCCAACCTACGAGCAGTACTTC	CACSSAPTYEQYF
.	TRBD2	TRBV28	TRBJ2-7	TGTGCCAGCAGTACCGGGACTAGCGGGAGTAGGGGCGAGCAGTACTTC	CASSTGTSGSRGEQYF
.	.	TRBV5-1	TRBJ1-4	TGCGCCAGCAGCCCGCAGGCGGGAGCCGAAAAACTGTTTTTT	CASSPQAGAEKLFF
few	.	TRBV4-1	TRBJ2-7	TGCGCCAGCAGCCAAGCCCACGGGCCGGGGAGCGAGCAGTACTTC	CASSQAHGPGSEQYF
once	TRBD2	TRBV5-1	TRBJ2-1	TGCGCCAGCAGCTTACTAGCGGGAGAGGGTGAGCAGTTCTTC	CASSLLAGEGEQFF
.	.	TRBV28	TRBJ1-5	TGTGCCAGCAGTTTAATAGTACTCAATAGCAATCAGCCCCAGCATTTT	CASSLIVLNSNQPQHF